This is a list of T cell receptor beta chains from one sample in a study of regulatory T cells in long-lasting Graves disease. TCRdb re-called the multiplex PCR reads with MiXCR, one entry per CDR3 protein. Of over 450,000 distinct CDR3 sequences listed, more than 10% are singletons. This same sample was also part of a study on T cells in Graves' hyperthyroidism and ophthalmopathy.

The sample was peripheral blood mononuclear cells (PBMCs), taken at new diagnosis, from a patient treated with antithyroid drugs. These receptors were taken from a woman in her 30s with Graves disease. CDR3s leave out the opening cysteine and the closing phenylalanine or tryptophan. Each record gives: D gene, V gene, J gene, CDR3 length, CDR3 protein. A D gene is named only where the DNA matches it firmly.

>TRBD2|TRBV7-3|TRBJ2-3|15
ASSPWTSGMGTDTQY
>.|TRBV7-2|TRBJ2-3|13
ASSFRTVTTDTQY
>.|TRBV19|TRBJ2-1|11
ASSIFGFNEQF
>TRBD2|TRBV18|TRBJ2-3|13
ASSQSGRTNQAQY
>.|TRBV7-3|TRBJ2-1|14
ASSPVPTGWKNEQF
>TRBD2|TRBV25-1|TRBJ2-1|14
ASSEATSGRMDEQF
>TRBD1|TRBV20-1|TRBJ1-5|12
SARRQGDNQPQH
>TRBD1|TRBV28|TRBJ1-1|13
ASSVYRGMNTEAF
>.|TRBV7-2|TRBJ1-5|13
ASSLMPATNQPQH
>.|TRBV7-9|TRBJ1-4|11
ASSTSGLSRLF
>.|TRBV27|.|12
ASSAQGRYYEQY
>TRBD2|TRBV7-2|TRBJ2-4|11
ASSPGGTYIQY
>.|TRBV28|TRBJ2-2|10
ASTSNTGELF
>.|TRBV19|TRBJ2-7|13
ASSITLGGLYEQY
>TRBD1|TRBV5-1|TRBJ2-7|11
ASSLADRGEQY
>.|TRBV20-1|TRBJ2-5|12
SARTALTQETQY
>.|TRBV28|TRBJ1-4|12
ASSRSGLEGKLF
>.|TRBV2|TRBJ1-5|13
ASSDFSGRDQPQH
>.|TRBV29-1|TRBJ2-3|12
SVAGGGRTDTQY
>TRBD1|TRBV20-1|TRBJ1-2|10
SAPGTGDGYT
>.|TRBV7-9|TRBJ1-1|13
ASSPGRQMNTEAF
>.|TRBV18|TRBJ1-2|15
ASSPPMGGSAFYGYT
>TRBD1|TRBV13|TRBJ2-3|16
ASSLSGGGSENTDTQY
>.|TRBV12-3/TRBV12-4|TRBJ2-1|12
ASSLEGMNNEQF
>.|TRBV6-1|TRBJ2-7|13
ASSTSLGLSYEQY
>.|TRBV20-1|TRBJ1-2|11
SARGEGDYGYT
>TRBD2|TRBV7-9|TRBJ2-1|14
ASSLAPRGAYNEQF
>TRBD1|TRBV20-1|TRBJ2-5|12
SARSTGDQETQY
>.|TRBV10-3|TRBJ2-7|11
AIRDGSSYEQY
>TRBD1|TRBV15|TRBJ2-2|12
ATSRDRKTGELF
>TRBD2|TRBV27|TRBJ2-1|14
ASSLKGGSSYNEQF
>.|TRBV6-4|TRBJ1-2|11
ASSQRLNYGYT
>TRBD1|TRBV9|.|13
ASSFAGQGFETQY
>.|TRBV18|TRBJ2-1|11
ASSPPTDNEQF
>.|TRBV7-3|TRBJ1-1|11
ASSFNIETEAF
>.|TRBV30|TRBJ2-7|12
AWSVAWGTYEQY
>.|TRBV3-1|TRBJ1-5|13
ASSQDGGSNQPQH
>.|TRBV7-9|TRBJ2-1|13
ASSLDPSLYNEQF
>.|TRBV20-1|TRBJ2-5|11
SASRTSQETQY
>.|TRBV24-1|TRBJ2-3|13
ATSVAGGGTDTQY
>TRBD2|TRBV5-1|TRBJ2-2|13
ASSLTSGFTGELF
>.|TRBV18|TRBJ2-7|12
ASSPPDALYEQY
>.|TRBV24-1|TRBJ2-2|12
ATSQRLETGELF
>.|TRBV5-5|TRBJ1-5|10
ASSLFGGIQH
>.|TRBV6-1|TRBJ1-2|12
ASRTNRDHYGYT
>TRBD2|TRBV20-1|TRBJ2-1|14
SAPSTSGRTYNEQF
>.|TRBV9|TRBJ1-1|13
ASSGGKGMNTEAF
>TRBD2|TRBV11-3|TRBJ2-7|11
ASRQLAGHEQY